This T cell receptor (beta chain) is drawn from a study of blood T cell repertoires in COVID-19. About the research overall: Whether acute or convalescent, the COVID-19 samples came from the United States, Italy and Spain. The analysed material was cDNA or gDNA that came from T cells, B-cell-depleted T cells, or PBMCs.

This CDR3 is built from 13 residues. The germline V gene has CDR1 SGHRS and CDR2 YFSETQ. The V and J ends lost 5 bases and 2 bases respectively, with 8 bases between them. Per the authors' pipeline: Nucleated cell counts were estimated from reference gene primer amplification. TCRdb keeps only in-frame clones here, not all; method: immunoSEQ multiplex PCR. Clone size and the V and J calls come from that table; the DNA yielded D and trimming. This sample carries over 200,000 clones, 83% of them seen once, and the ten largest clones take approximately 6%. The J gene is TRBJ1-3, the V gene TRBV5-1; TRBD1 is a possible D gene (6 bases). The sequenced sample consisted of peripheral blood. This TCR derives from a man older than 75 with acute or convalescent COVID-19. CDR3 amino acids: CASRPGAGNTIYF. As DNA, the CDR3 is TGCGCCAGCAGACCAGGGGCTGGAAACACCATATATTTT.